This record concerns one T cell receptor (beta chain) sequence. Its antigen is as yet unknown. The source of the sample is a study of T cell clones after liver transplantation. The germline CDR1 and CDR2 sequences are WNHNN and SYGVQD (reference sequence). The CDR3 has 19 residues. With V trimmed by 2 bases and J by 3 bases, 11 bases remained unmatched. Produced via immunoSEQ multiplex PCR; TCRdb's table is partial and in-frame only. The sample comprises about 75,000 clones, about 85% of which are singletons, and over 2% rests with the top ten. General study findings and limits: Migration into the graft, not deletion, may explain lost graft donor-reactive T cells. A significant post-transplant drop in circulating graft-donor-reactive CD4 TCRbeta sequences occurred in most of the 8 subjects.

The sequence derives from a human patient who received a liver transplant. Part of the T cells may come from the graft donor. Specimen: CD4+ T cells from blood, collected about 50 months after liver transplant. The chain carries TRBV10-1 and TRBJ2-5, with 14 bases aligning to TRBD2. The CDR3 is CASSEGRTSGGNDEETQYF. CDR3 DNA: TGCGCCAGCAGTGAGGGCCGGACTAGCGGGGGGAATGATGAAGAGACCCAGTACTTC.